These 15 T cell receptor beta chains came from one sample sequenced in a study of long-term antiretroviral therapy in people with HIV. With survey level as its setting, the immunoSEQ assay was v3.0. Measured with immunoSEQ multiplex PCR; TCRdb has only the in-frame clones, and not every one. The sample holds about 30,000 clones, more than 80% seen once. This sample comprised unsorted PBMCs, obtained 3.2 years before starting antiretroviral therapy. These receptors were taken from a man in his fifties with HIV.

The chain joins TRBV5-6 to TRBJ2-5, with 8 bases that match TRBD1. Germline assignment: CDR1 SGHDT and CDR2 YYEEEE. This CDR3 spans 14 amino acids. V gave up 3 bases and J gave up 4 bases; unmatched junction bases: 5. CDR3 sequence reads: CASSSGQGGETQYF. CDR3 nucleotide sequence: TGTGCCAGCAGCTCCGGACAGGGAGGAGAGACCCAGTACTTC.

The rearrangement uses TRBV13 and TRBJ2-3; 10 positions match TRBD2. Germline CDR1 PRHDT, CDR2 FYEKMQ (reference sequence). This CDR3 comprises 15 residues. Trimming cost V 6 bases and J 7 bases; bases outside gene matches: 10. In DNA, the CDR3 is TGTGCCAGCAGTCCCAGCGGGAGGGCCTTGAATACGCAGTATTTT. It specifies CASSPSGRALNTQYF. The full variable domain, its missing parts supplied by reference TRBV13 and TRBJ2-3, is AAGVIQSPRHLIKEKRETATLKCYPIPRHDTVYWYQQGPGQDPQFLISFYEKMQSDKGSIPDRFSAQQFSDYHSELNMSSLELGDSALYFCASSPSGRALNTQYFGPGTRLTVL.

The J gene is TRBJ1-2, the V gene TRBV5-6, with D possibly being TRBD1 (6 bases). Trimming stripped 2 bases from V and 5 bases from J, with 16 bases between. Germline lookup yields CDR1 SGHDT and CDR2 YYEEEE. This CDR3 is 15 amino acids long. The CDR3 loop reads CASSLSPGTPYGYTF. CDR3 sequence (DNA): TGTGCCAGCAGCTTATCACCCGGGACACCTTATGGCTACACCTTC.

The chain links TRBV4-2 to TRBJ2-7, with 7 bases fitting TRBD2. Germline CDR1 is LGHNA and CDR2 is YNFKEQ. The CDR3 loop spans 15 amino acids. Trimming took 3 bases from V and 5 from J; bases not matched to a gene: 10. In nucleotides, the CDR3 is TGTGCCAGCAGCCATCAACGGGGGGAATACCACGAGCAGTACTTC. It yields the protein CASSHQRGEYHEQYF.

The J gene is TRBJ2-1, the V gene TRBV5-1, with unresolved D. CDR1 and CDR2 (germline): SGHRS, YFSETQ. The CDR3 is made up of 13 amino acids. Trimming removed 0 bases from V and 5 bases from J, with 6 bases in between. The CDR3 region has the DNA TGCGCCAGCAGCTTGGCACAGAACAATGAGCAGTTCTTC. Encoded protein: CASSLAQNNEQFF.

This clone is a singleton in its sample. V is TRBV6-1 and J is TRBJ2-3; either TRBD1 or TRBD2 may supply D (6 bases each). The CDR3 contains 14 residues. V dropped 7 bases and J dropped 1 base, with 12 bases sitting between them. Germline lookup yields CDR1 MNHNS and CDR2 SASEGT. The CDR3 spells CASNGGRGTDTQYF. CDR3 coding DNA: TGTGCCAGCAATGGGGGGCGAGGCACAGATACGCAGTATTTT.

This sequence joins TRBV5-8 and TRBJ2-7; 10 bases match TRBD2. CDR3 size: 15 residues. Germline CDR1 SGHTS, CDR2 YDEGEE. The V gene end was trimmed by 4 bases and the J gene end by 7 bases; junction bases not matched to a gene: 11. CDR3 amino acids: CASSRLGAGGWEQYF. CDR3 bases: TGTGCCAGCAGCCGACTTGGAGCGGGAGGGTGGGAGCAGTACTTC.

The chain employs TRBV2 and TRBJ2-7, with D possibly being TRBD2 (6 bases). Germline V lookup: CDR1 SNHLY, CDR2 FYNNEI. With 4 bases removed from V and 0 bases from J, the gap between germline ends came to 10 bases. This CDR3 region has 14 residues. The CDR3 region has the DNA TGTGCCAGCAGTGGACTAGTCAACTCCTACGAGCAGTACTTC. Translation: CASSGLVNSYEQYF.

The chain couples TRBV7-9 to TRBJ1-5, with D possibly matching TRBD1 (5 bases). The CDR3 runs 15 residues. In germline, CDR1 is SEHNR, CDR2 FQNEAQ (reference sequence). Trimming shortened V by 5 bases and J by 7 bases, and 18 bases separated the two germline ends. The chain's CDR3 is CASSPTGVVGQPQHF. The CDR3 region has the DNA TGTGCCAGCAGCCCCACGGGGGTTGTTGGACAGCCCCAGCATTTT.

This rearrangement joins TRBV18 to TRBJ1-5, with D unresolved. In germline, CDR1 is KGHSH, CDR2 LQKENI. V lost 3 bases to trimming and J lost 0 bases, with 15 bases between them. The CDR3 spans 17 residues. The CDR3 reads CASSPGFADYSNQPQHF. The CDR3 DNA reads as TGTGCCAGCTCACCGGGCTTCGCAGATTATAGCAATCAGCCCCAGCATTTT.

The J gene is TRBJ2-6, the V gene TRBV21-1. TRBV21-1 is a pseudogene. CDR3 length: 17 residues. CDR3 sequence reads: CASRGERLPSGANVLTF. The CDR3, as DNA: TGTGCCAGCAGGGGGGAGCGTCTTCCCTCTGGGGCCAACGTCCTGACTTTC.

In this sample, this clone turned up once. The chain links TRBV5-4 to TRBJ2-3, with TRBD2 as a possible D gene (5 bases). CDR3 length: 17 amino acids. Germline values: CDR1 SGHNT, CDR2 YYREEE (reference sequence). Trimming left V 0 bases short and J 1 base short, with 15 bases between. The CDR3 loop is CASSLDRISDGTDTQYF. In nucleotides, the CDR3 is TGTGCCAGCAGCTTGGATCGGATTAGCGACGGCACAGATACGCAGTATTTT. The full variable domain, with the rest looked up from reference TRBV5-4 and TRBJ2-3, is ETGVTQSPTHLIKTRGQQVTLRCSSQSGHNTVSWYQQALGQGPQFIFQYYREEENGRGNFPPRFSGLQFPNYSSELNVNALELDDSALYLCASSLDRISDGTDTQYFGPGTRLTVL.

The V gene is TRBV6-5, the J gene TRBJ1-1; 7 bases map to TRBD1. Germline V CDR1 and CDR2: MNHEY, SVGAGI. CDR3 length equals 16 residues. Trimming cost V 4 bases and J 1 base; bases outside gene matches: 9. The CDR3 coding sequence is TGTGCCAGCAGTTCCCCGAAGGACAGGTCGAACACTGAAGCTTTCTTT. It codes for CASSSPKDRSNTEAFF.

V and J are TRBV10-3 and TRBJ1-2; 7 bases are a match to TRBD1. Germline CDR1 and CDR2: ENHRY and SYGVKD. V shed 3 bases, J shed 6 bases, and the junction held 10 bases outside the gene matches. The CDR3 runs to 15 residues. The CDR3 region is CAISDQTGSIHGYTF. The CDR3 bases are TGTGCCATCAGTGATCAGACAGGGAGCATCCATGGCTACACCTTC.

This clone was recorded only once. The chain is built from TRBV9 and TRBJ2-3; 8 nucleotides align to TRBD2. Unmatched junction bases numbered 6, after V lost 2 bases and J lost 4 bases. The CDR3 runs 15 residues. Germline V CDR1 and CDR2: SGDLS, YYNGEE. This CDR3 is CASSVNGLAADTQYF. DNA of the CDR3: TGTGCCAGCAGCGTCAACGGACTAGCTGCAGATACGCAGTATTTT.